The clone carrying this T cell receptor (beta chain) was seen more than once but under ten times. This entry comes from a study of beta chain features in type 1 diabetes. Investigators reverse transcribed all isolated RNA, so they sequenced expressed TCRB transcripts. The data were produced by immunoSEQ multiplex PCR, yet TCRdb's version contains in-frame clones alone and is incomplete. The sample has some 230,000 clones; 9.6% are singletons. Without exception, sorted populations had purity beyond 95%. This CDR3 comprises 16 residues. The germline V gene encodes CDR1 KGHSH and CDR2 LQKENI. The V and J ends lost 3 bases and 9 bases, in that order; junction bases with no gene match: 8.

Sequences were obtained from naive CD4+ T cells from blood. The J gene is TRBJ2-1, the V gene TRBV18, with 13 bases that match TRBD2. The sequence was obtained from a woman under 30 in good health. CDR3 nucleotide sequence: TGTGCCAGCTCACCCCCCGGGACTAGCGGGATTACTGAGCAGTTCTTC. This gives the protein CASSPPGTSGITEQFF.